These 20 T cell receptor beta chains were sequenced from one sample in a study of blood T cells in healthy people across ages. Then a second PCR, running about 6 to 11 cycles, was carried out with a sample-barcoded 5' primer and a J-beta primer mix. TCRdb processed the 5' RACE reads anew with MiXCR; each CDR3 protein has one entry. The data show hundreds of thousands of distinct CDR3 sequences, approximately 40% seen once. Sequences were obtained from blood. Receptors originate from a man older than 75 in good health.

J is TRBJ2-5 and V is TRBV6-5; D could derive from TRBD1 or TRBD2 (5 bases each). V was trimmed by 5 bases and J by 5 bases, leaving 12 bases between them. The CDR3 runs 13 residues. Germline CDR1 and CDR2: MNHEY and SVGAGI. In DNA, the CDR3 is TGTGCCAGCAGTCGCCGGGGACGCGAGACCCAGTACTTC. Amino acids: CASSRRGRETQYF.

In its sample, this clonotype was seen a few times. The CDR3 DNA is TGTGCCAGCAGTGAGTCCAGGTCCTACAATGAGCAGTTCTTC. Its protein is CASSESRSYNEQFF. The chain employs TRBV2 and TRBJ2-1, with D unclear. CDR1 is SNHLY, CDR2 FYNNEI, per germline. Trimming removed 3 bases at V and 1 base at J, with 7 bases between. The CDR3 spans 14 residues.

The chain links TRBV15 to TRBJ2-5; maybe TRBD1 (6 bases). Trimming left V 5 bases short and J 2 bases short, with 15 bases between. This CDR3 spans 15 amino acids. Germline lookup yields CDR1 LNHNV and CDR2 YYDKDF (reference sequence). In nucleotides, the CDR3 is TGTGCCACCAGCGTCCGGAAGGACAGTCAAGAGACCCAGTACTTC. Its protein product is CATSVRKDSQETQYF.

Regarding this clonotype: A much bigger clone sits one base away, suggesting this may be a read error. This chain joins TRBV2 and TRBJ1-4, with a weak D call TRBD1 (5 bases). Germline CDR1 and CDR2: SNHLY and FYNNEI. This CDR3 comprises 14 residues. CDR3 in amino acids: CASRDRSTNEKPFF. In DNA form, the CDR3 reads TGTGCCAGCCGTGACAGATCCACTAATGAAAAACCGTTTTTT.

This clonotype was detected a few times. The CDR3 is CASSFRGSQPQHF. The CDR3 DNA follows: TGTGCCAGCAGTTTCCGGGGCAGTCAGCCCCAGCATTTT. The V call is TRBV12-3 or TRBV12-4, the J call TRBJ1-5; maybe TRBD1 (5 bases). The germline V and J ends were trimmed by 3 bases and 6 bases, with 9 bases remaining between them. CDR3 size: 13 residues.

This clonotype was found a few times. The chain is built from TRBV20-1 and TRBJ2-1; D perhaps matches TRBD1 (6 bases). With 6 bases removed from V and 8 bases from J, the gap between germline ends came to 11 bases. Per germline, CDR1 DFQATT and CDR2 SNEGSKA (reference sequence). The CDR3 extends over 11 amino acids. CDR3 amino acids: CSAGQTDEQFF. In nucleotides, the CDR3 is TGCAGTGCCGGACAGACGGATGAGCAGTTCTTC.

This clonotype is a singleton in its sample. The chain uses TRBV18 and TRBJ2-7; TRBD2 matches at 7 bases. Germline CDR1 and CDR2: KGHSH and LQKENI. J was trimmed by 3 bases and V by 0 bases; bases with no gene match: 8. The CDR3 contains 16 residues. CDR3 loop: CASSPPVERGLYEQYF. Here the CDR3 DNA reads TGTGCCAGCTCACCACCGGTGGAGCGGGGTCTCTACGAGCAGTACTTC.

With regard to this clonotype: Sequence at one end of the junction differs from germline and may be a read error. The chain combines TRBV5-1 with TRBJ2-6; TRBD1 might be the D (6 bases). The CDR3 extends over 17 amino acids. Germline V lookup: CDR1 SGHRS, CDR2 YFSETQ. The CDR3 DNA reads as TGCGCCAGCAGCATAGGACAGCCGCCCTCTGGGACCAACGTCCTGACTTTC. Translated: CASSIGQPPSGTNVLTF.

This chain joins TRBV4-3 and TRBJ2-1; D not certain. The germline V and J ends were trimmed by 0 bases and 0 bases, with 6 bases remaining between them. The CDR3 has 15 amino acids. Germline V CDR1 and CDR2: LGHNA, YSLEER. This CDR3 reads CASSQDQDSYNEQFF. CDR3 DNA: TGCGCCAGCAGCCAAGATCAGGACTCCTACAATGAGCAGTTCTTC.

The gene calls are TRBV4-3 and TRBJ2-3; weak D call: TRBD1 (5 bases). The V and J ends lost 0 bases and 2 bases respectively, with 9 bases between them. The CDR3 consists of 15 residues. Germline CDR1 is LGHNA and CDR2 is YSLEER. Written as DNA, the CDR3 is TGCGCCAGCAGCCAAGAAGGGGCAAACACAGATACGCAGTATTTT. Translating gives CASSQEGANTDTQYF.

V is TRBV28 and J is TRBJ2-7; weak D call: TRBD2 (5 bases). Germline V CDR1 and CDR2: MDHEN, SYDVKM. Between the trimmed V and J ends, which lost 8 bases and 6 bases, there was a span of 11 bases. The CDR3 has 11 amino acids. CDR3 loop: CASGSRVEQYF. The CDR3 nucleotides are TGTGCCAGCGGGAGTCGAGTCGAGCAGTACTTC.

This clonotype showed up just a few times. CDR3 nucleotide sequence: TGCAGTGCTAGCAAGACAGGGGGTGGTACTGAAGCTTTCTTT. This codes for CSASKTGGGTEAFF. The V gene is TRBV20-1, the J gene TRBJ1-1; 9 bases are a match to TRBD1. Trimming removed 3 bases from V and 5 bases from J; junction bases left unmatched: 7. The CDR3 spans 14 residues. Germline V lookup: CDR1 DFQATT, CDR2 SNEGSKA (reference sequence).

CDR3 DNA sequence: TGCAGCTTTGGACAGGGTCGAGAGCAGTTCTTC. This translates into CSFGQGREQFF. The chain joins TRBV29-1 to TRBJ2-1, with 8 bases lining up with TRBD1. With 8 bases clipped from V and 10 bases from J, the junction kept 7 bases outside the gene matches. The CDR3 is 11 amino acids. Germline V gene sequence: CDR1 SQVTM, CDR2 ANQGSEA.

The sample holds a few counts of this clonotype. Written as DNA, the CDR3 is TGTGCCAGCTCACCGGGGAACACTGAAGCTTTCTTT. Protein: CASSPGNTEAFF. This chain connects TRBV4-2 to TRBJ1-1; D remains ambiguous. This CDR3 is built from 12 residues. V was trimmed by 8 bases and J by 1 base, leaving 8 bases between them. Germline V gene lookup returns CDR1 LGHNA and CDR2 YNFKEQ.

The chain's CDR3 is CASSQDAGGGGATGELFF. As DNA, the CDR3 is TGTGCCAGCAGCCAAGATGCGGGTGGCGGGGGGGCTACCGGGGAGCTGTTTTTT. The chain combines TRBV4-2 with TRBJ2-2; 9 bases map to TRBD2. V dropped 0 bases and J dropped 5; count of bases not matched to a gene: 10. The length of the CDR3 is 18 residues. Germline-derived CDR1 and CDR2 are LGHNA and YNFKEQ.

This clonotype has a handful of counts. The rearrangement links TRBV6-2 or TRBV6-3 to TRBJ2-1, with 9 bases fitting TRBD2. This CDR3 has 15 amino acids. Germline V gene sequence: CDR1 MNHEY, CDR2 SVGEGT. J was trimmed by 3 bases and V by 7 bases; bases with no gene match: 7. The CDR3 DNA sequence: TGTGCCAGCACCGTAGCGGGAGCCAACTACAATGAGCAGTTCTTC. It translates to CASTVAGANYNEQFF.

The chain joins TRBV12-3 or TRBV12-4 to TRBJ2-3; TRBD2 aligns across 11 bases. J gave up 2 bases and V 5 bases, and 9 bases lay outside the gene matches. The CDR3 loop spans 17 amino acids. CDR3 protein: CASSGPTSGDFTDTQYF. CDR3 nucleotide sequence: TGTGCCAGCAGTGGACCGACTAGCGGGGACTTCACAGATACGCAGTATTTT.

CDR3 residues: CSARKAGDYGYTF. The CDR3 region has the DNA TGCAGTGCTAGGAAGGCAGGGGACTATGGCTACACCTTC. V usage is TRBV20-1 and J usage is TRBJ1-2, with D perhaps matching TRBD1 (6 bases). The V gene lost 3 bases and the J gene lost 3 bases, with 11 bases spanning the gap. CDR3 size: 13 residues. From germline, CDR1 is DFQATT and CDR2 SNEGSKA (reference sequence).

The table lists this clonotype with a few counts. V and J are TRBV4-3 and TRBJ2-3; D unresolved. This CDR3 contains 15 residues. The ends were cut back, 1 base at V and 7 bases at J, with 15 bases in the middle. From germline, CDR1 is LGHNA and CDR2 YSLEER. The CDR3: CASSQADSAANTQYF. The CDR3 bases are TGCGCCAGCAGCCAAGCGGATTCGGCGGCAAATACGCAGTATTTT.

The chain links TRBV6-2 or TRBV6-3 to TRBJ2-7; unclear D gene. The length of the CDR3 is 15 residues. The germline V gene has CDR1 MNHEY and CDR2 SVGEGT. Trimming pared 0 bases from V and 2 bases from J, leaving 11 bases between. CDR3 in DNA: TGTGCCAGCAGTTACTCGAGTCCGGTTACCTACGAGCAGTACTTC. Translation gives CASSYSSPVTYEQYF.